The next 7 T cell receptor beta chains were all read from a single sample in a study of OX40 agonist ivuxolimab in advanced cancers. The method was immunoSEQ multiplex PCR; TCRdb's version includes in-frame clones alone and lacks a portion of them. The sample lists 92,000 or so clones, 75% to 90% seen once, with over 7% in the top ten. The sequences come from CD4+ or CD8+ T cells sorted from blood, collected in a trial of the OX40 agonist ivuxolimab. The receptors shown here come from an adult with an advanced solid tumor such as melanoma, head and neck, liver or kidney cancer.

J is TRBJ2-7 and V is TRBV9, with 7 bases that match TRBD2. This CDR3 has 16 amino acids. Germline V CDR1 and CDR2: SGDLS, YYNGEE. Unmatched junction bases numbered 15, after V lost 2 bases and J lost 7 bases. CDR3 bases: TGTGCCAGCAGCGTCGGCGGGAGTCAAGTCGGCGAAGAGCAGTACTTC. This sequence encodes CASSVGGSQVGEEQYF.

The gene calls are TRBV10-3 and TRBJ1-6; possibly TRBD1 for D (6 bases). From germline, CDR1 is ENHRY and CDR2 SYGVKD. Trimming took 10 bases from V and 7 from J, leaving 14 bases between them. There are 13 residues in the CDR3. CDR3 loop: CATCNRDNSPLHF. The CDR3 bases are TGTGCCACCTGCAACAGGGACAATTCACCCCTCCACTTT.

CDR3 bases: TGTGCCAGCAGCTTGTTCATCGAGAATGAAAAACTGTTTTTT. Translated: CASSLFIENEKLFF. The chain combines TRBV5-4 with TRBJ1-4; D gene uncertain. The CDR3 has 14 amino acids. Trimming took off 1 base at V and 5 bases at J, with 9 bases between the two ends. Germline V gives CDR1 SGHNT, CDR2 YYREEE (reference sequence).

The rearrangement uses TRBV28 and TRBJ2-1, with 8 bases fitting TRBD2. The CDR3 sequence is 17 residues long. Per the germline V gene, CDR1 is MDHEN and CDR2 is SYDVKM. The trim removed 6 bases at V and 4 bases at J, leaving 14 bases unmatched. CDR3 DNA sequence: TGTGCCAGCAGACCCCGTGGTAGCGGGGAATTTTACAATGAGCAGTTCTTC. Amino acids: CASRPRGSGEFYNEQFF. Full variable domain (rest looked up from reference TRBV28 and TRBJ2-1): DVKVTQSSRYLVKRTGEKVFLECVQDMDHENMFWYRQDPGLGLRLIYFSYDVKMKEKGDIPEGYSVSREKKERFSLILESASTNQTSMYLCASRPRGSGEFYNEQFFGPGTRLTVL.

J is TRBJ1-1 and V is TRBV11-1, with 9 bases that match TRBD1. This CDR3 is built from 15 residues. J gave up 0 bases and V 6 bases, and 5 bases lay outside the gene matches. CDR1 is SGHAT, CDR2 FQDESV, per germline (reference sequence). Written as DNA, the CDR3 is TGTGCCAGCAGTTCAGACAGGGGGGTGAACACTGAAGCTTTCTTT. Protein sequence: CASSSDRGVNTEAFF.

For this clone: The junction does not match germline at one end; this may be a read error. The V and J genes are TRBV9 and TRBJ2-2, with 9 bases matching TRBD2. The CDR3 spans 15 residues. Germline assignment: CDR1 SGDLS and CDR2 YYNGEE. This chain's CDR3 is CASSVSAGGHRGAVF. DNA of the CDR3: TGTGCCAGCAGCGTATCAGCGGGAGGTCACCGGGGAGCTGTTTTT.

The V gene is TRBV4-1, the J gene TRBJ2-6; a possible D gene is TRBD1 (5 bases). This CDR3 spans 17 amino acids. In germline, CDR1 is MGHRA, CDR2 YSYEKL. V dropped 0 bases and J dropped 4 bases, with 13 bases sitting between them. The CDR3: CASSQEPGWSGANVLTF. CDR3 bases: TGCGCCAGCAGCCAAGAACCAGGGTGGTCCGGGGCCAACGTCCTGACTTTC.